The 8 T cell receptor beta chains below were found in one sample sequenced in a study of cytomegalovirus exposure and HLA in healthy donors (TCRdb year 2017). The method was the immunoSEQ multiplex PCR assay. A mixture of 60 forward primers for TCR Vbeta segments and 13 reverse primers for TCR Jbeta segments was used in the multiplex PCR. This is the immuneACCESS table as TCRdb keeps it, with only in-frame sequences that have V and J called. A part of the clones is gone; compared with another copy, unresolved V genes explain less than half, and the rest is unexplained. The sample data list about 170,000 clones, and about 65% of these were observed just once. Clones ranked in the top ten supply about 1.6% of the sample. The sample consisted of PBMCs. The origin of the receptors is a girl under 18 in good health and CMV-seronegative.

This chain connects TRBV27 to TRBJ2-1; D ambiguous. The V gene lost 4 bases and the J gene lost 4 bases, with 5 bases spanning the gap. The CDR3 runs to 12 residues. Germline V gives CDR1 MNHEY, CDR2 SMNVEV (reference sequence). The CDR3 region is CASSSGYNEQFF. CDR3 nucleotides: TGTGCCAGCAGTTCCGGTTACAATGAGCAGTTCTTC.

This clone was picked up a small number of times. The gene calls are TRBV6-1 and TRBJ2-5; D might be TRBD2 (7 bases). Germline values: CDR1 MNHNS, CDR2 SASEGT. This CDR3 has 15 amino acids. V dropped 1 base and J dropped 1 base, with 10 bases sitting between them. The CDR3 reads CASSEVGGPQETQYF. The CDR3 coding sequence is TGTGCCAGCAGTGAAGTCGGGGGGCCCCAAGAGACCCAGTACTTC.

The chain uses TRBV27 and TRBJ1-2; possible D gene TRBD1, 5 bases. The CDR3 extends over 13 amino acids. Germline V gene sequence: CDR1 MNHEY, CDR2 SMNVEV (reference sequence). Trimming left V 3 bases short and J 1 base short, with 6 bases between. DNA of the CDR3: TGTGCCAGCAGTTTCGGGGGTAACTATGGCTACACCTTC. This gives the protein CASSFGGNYGYTF.

The chain employs TRBV6-1 and TRBJ1-5; tentatively, D is TRBD1 (5 bases). Trimming stripped 5 bases from V and 5 bases from J, with 10 bases between. CDR1 is MNHNS, CDR2 SASEGT, per germline. The CDR3 consists of 13 residues. CDR3 residues: CASSQIRDQPQHF. The CDR3 DNA sequence: TGTGCCAGCAGTCAGATCAGGGATCAGCCCCAGCATTTT.

J is TRBJ1-4 and V is TRBV5-5, with D perhaps matching TRBD1 (5 bases). The CDR3 covers 16 residues. V was shortened by 2 bases and J by 4 bases, with 15 bases between the two germline ends. Per germline, CDR1 SGHKS and CDR2 YYEKEE (reference sequence). The CDR3 reads CASSFGGTASNEKLFF. As DNA, the CDR3 is TGTGCCAGCAGCTTTGGGGGGACGGCCAGTAATGAAAAACTGTTTTTT.

This clone appeared a few times. J is TRBJ2-1 and V is TRBV2; TRBD1 aligns across 9 bases. Looked up from germline, CDR1 is SNHLY and CDR2 is FYNNEI. V trimming: 6 bases; J trimming: 3 bases; junction bases outside the gene matches: 3. The CDR3 spans 14 residues. For the CDR3, the DNA is TGTGCCAGCAGGCGGACAGGGGTCTACAATGAGCAGTTCTTC. This codes for CASRRTGVYNEQFF.

This clone was picked up a small number of times. V is TRBV5-5 and J is TRBJ2-5; tentatively, D is TRBD2 (5 bases). This CDR3 region has 14 residues. V was pared by 0 bases and J by 5 bases, with 11 bases between. Germline V lookup: CDR1 SGHKS, CDR2 YYEKEE (reference sequence). CDR3 amino acids: CASSLGPSGETQYF. CDR3 sequence (DNA): TGTGCCAGCAGCTTGGGGCCCTCGGGGGAGACCCAGTACTTC.

This clone was observed a handful of times. The J gene is TRBJ1-5, the V gene TRBV30; D is unresolved. The ends were cut back, 0 bases at V and 2 bases at J, with 11 bases in the middle. CDR1 GTSNPN and CDR2 SVGIG come from the germline V gene (reference sequence). This CDR3 contains 15 residues. The CDR3 sequence: CAWSVVSGGNQPQHF. The CDR3 DNA is TGTGCCTGGAGTGTAGTTTCAGGCGGCAATCAGCCCCAGCATTTT.